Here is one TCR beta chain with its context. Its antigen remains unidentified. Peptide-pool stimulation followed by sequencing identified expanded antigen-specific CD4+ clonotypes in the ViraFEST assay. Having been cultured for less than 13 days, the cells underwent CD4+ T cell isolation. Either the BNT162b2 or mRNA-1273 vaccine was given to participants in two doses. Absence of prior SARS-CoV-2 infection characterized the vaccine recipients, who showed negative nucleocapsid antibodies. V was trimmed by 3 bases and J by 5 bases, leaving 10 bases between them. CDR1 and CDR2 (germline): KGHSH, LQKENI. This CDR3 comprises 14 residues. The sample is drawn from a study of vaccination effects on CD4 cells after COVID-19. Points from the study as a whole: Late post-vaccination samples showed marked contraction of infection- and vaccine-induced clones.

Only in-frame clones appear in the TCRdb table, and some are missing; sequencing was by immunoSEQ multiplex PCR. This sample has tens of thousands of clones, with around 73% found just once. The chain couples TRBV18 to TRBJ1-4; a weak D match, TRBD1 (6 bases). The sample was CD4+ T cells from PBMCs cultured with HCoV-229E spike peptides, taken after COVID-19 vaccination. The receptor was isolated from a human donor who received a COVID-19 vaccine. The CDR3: CASSPGAGNEKLFF. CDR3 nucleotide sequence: TGTGCCAGCTCACCGGGGGCAGGGAATGAAAAACTGTTTTTT.